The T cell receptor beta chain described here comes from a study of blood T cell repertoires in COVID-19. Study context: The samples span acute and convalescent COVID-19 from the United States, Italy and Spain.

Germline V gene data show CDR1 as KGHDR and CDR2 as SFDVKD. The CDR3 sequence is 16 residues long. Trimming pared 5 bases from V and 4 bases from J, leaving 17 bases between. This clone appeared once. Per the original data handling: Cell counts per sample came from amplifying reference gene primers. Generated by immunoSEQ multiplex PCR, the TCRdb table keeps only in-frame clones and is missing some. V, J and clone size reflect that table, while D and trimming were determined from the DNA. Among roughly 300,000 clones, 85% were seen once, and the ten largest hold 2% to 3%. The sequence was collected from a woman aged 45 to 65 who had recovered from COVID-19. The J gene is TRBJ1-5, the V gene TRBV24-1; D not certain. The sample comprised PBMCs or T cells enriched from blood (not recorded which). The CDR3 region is CATSVGGSIGNQPQHF. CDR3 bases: TGTGCCACCAGTGTCGGAGGTTCTATAGGTAATCAGCCCCAGCATTTT.